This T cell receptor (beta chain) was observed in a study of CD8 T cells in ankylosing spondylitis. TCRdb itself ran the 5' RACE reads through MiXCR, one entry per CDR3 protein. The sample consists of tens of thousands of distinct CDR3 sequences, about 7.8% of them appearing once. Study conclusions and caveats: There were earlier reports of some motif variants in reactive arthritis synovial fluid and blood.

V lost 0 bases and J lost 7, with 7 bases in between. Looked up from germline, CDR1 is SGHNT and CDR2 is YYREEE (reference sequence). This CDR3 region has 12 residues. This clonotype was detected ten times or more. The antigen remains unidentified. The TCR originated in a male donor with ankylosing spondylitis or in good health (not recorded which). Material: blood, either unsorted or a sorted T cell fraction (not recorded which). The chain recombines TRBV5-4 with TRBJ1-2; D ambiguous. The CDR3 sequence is CASSLEGFGYTF. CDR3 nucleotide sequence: TGTGCCAGCAGCTTGGAGGGATTTGGCTACACCTTC.